The rows below give T cell receptor beta chains drawn from one sample of a study of blood T cells in healthy people across ages. TCRdb recomputed calls from the 5' RACE reads with MiXCR, one row per CDR3 protein. The data contain over a million distinct CDR3 sequences, 35% to 45% of them singletons. Material: blood. These receptors were taken from a woman between 18 and 29 years old in good health. CDR3s leave out the opening cysteine and the closing phenylalanine or tryptophan. The size entry is marked missing in some rows and otherwise reads once, few, many or a size class.

J gene	V gene	clone size	CDR3 protein
TRBJ1-2	TRBV12-3/TRBV12-4	few	ASSSPGRQGGYGYT
TRBJ2-5	TRBV20-1	few	SASGAPRETQY
TRBJ2-1	TRBV2	NA	ASNQEAGAYNEQF
TRBJ2-1	TRBV19	once	ASSFPQNEQF
TRBJ2-7	TRBV25-1	few	ASRESGSDYEQY
TRBJ2-7	TRBV7-8	many	ASSPTTGSFYEQY
TRBJ2-5	TRBV15	few	ATSRDQEGNEQY
TRBJ2-3	TRBV28	NA	ASVLAGGYTDTQY
TRBJ2-5	TRBV20-1	NA	SAPLRRTSEEQY
TRBJ1-5	TRBV2	NA	ASRSGGWQPQH
TRBJ2-1	TRBV6-1	NA	ASNGLAEYNEQF
TRBJ2-1	TRBV4-1	NA	ASSQPGKRTTQF
TRBJ1-2	TRBV12-3/TRBV12-4	NA	ASSNGDRSRLYGYT
TRBJ2-7	TRBV7-2	NA	ASSWGQGGTYEQY
TRBJ2-7	TRBV29-1	NA	SVRAGAYEQY
TRBJ2-1	TRBV2	few	ASSEPSGTYNEQF
TRBJ2-1	TRBV10-2	NA	ASSDTTRGASYNEQF
TRBJ2-1	TRBV3-1	NA	ASSRRLAGASYSEQF
TRBJ2-5	TRBV9	NA	ASSVAAGGVYQETQY
TRBJ1-5	TRBV7-9	NA	ASSEGGRKGQPQH
TRBJ1-2	TRBV12-3/TRBV12-4	NA	ASSFGTPYGYT
TRBJ1-2	TRBV25-1	NA	ASRTTTGGYGYT
TRBJ2-3	TRBV10-3	NA	AIKSSGGGTDTQY
TRBJ2-1	TRBV20-1	few	SASPGLAGINEQF